Reported below is one TCR beta chain. This entry comes from a study of T cell changes during pregnancy in multiple sclerosis. Profiled with immunoSEQ multiplex PCR; TCRdb holds only in-frame clones, not every one. The table shows more than 30,000 clones, with 85% to 95% occurring only once. Germline CDR1 PRHDT, CDR2 FYEKMQ (reference sequence). The CDR3 spans 14 residues. Trimming took 5 bases from V and 7 from J; bases not matched to a gene: 6. This specimen was CD8+ T cells from peripheral blood mononuclear cells, taken in the third trimester of pregnancy. The chain couples TRBV13 to TRBJ2-1; 9 nucleotides agree with TRBD2. This receptor was identified in a female donor with multiple sclerosis, enrolled in a pregnancy study. The CDR3 DNA follows: TGTGCCAGCAGCCACGGGCGGGGGGGTAATGAGCAGTTCTTC. Its translation is CASSHGRGGNEQFF.